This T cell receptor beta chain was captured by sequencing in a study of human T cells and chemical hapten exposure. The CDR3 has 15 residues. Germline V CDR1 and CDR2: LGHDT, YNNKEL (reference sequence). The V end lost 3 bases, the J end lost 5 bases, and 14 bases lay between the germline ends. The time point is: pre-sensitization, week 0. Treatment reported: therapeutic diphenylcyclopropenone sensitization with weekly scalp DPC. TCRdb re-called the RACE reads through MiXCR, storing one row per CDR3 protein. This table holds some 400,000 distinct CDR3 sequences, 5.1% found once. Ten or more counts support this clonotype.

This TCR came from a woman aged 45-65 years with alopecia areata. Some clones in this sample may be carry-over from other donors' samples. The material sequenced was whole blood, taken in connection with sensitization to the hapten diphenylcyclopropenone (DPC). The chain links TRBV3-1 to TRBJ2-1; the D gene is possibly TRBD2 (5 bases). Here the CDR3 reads CASSQPTTGNNEQFF. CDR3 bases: TGTGCCAGCAGCCAGCCCACTACCGGGAACAATGAGCAGTTCTTC.